Included here is one T cell receptor beta chain sequence, with context. Its antigen is unidentified. The data originate from a study of cytomegalovirus exposure and HLA in healthy donors. The PCR employed 60 Vbeta primers together with 13 Jbeta primers. Data came from immunoSEQ multiplex PCR; TCRdb stores just in-frame clones and leaves some out. The sample consists of 200,000 to 250,000 clones, around four fifths of them appearing once. General observations from the study: Later, TCR association rates were found to vary by HLA locus, highest for DRB1 and lowest for HLA-C. Serostatus for CMV was the only available immune exposure information. Donors belonging to an Asian-associated ancestry cluster reportedly showed fewer N-insertions in productive TCRs than the roughly 670-donor mean, according to what a later analysis found.

Source material: PBMCs. The receptor's source is a woman in her sixties in good health and CMV-seropositive.

The CDR3 spells CASSALAGLYNEQFF. The CDR3 DNA sequence: TGTGCCAGCAGCGCCTTAGCGGGCCTCTACAATGAGCAGTTCTTC. The V and J genes are TRBV6-5 and TRBJ2-1; TRBD2 matches 7 bases. Germline CDR1 is MNHEY and CDR2 is SVGAGI. This CDR3 spans 15 amino acids. J lost 3 bases, V lost 6 bases, and 8 bases had no gene match.